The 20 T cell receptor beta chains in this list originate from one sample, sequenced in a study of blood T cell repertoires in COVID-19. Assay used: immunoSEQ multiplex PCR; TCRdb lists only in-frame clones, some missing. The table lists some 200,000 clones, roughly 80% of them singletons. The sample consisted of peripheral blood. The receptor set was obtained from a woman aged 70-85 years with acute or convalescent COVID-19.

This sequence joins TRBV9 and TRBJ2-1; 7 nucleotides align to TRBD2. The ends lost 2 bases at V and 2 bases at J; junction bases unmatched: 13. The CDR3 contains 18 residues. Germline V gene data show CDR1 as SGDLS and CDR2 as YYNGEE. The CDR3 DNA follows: TGTGCCAGCAGCGTCCAGCCCGACCCCCTAGCGGCCTACAATGAGCAGTTCTTC. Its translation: CASSVQPDPLAAYNEQFF.

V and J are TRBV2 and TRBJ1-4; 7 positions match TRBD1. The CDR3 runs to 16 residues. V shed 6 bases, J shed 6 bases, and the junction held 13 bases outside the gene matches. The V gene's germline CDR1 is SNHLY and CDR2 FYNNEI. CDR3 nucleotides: TGTGCCAGCAGAGCCGGACAGGCGGTGGGTGATGAAAAACTGTTTTTT. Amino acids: CASRAGQAVGDEKLFF.

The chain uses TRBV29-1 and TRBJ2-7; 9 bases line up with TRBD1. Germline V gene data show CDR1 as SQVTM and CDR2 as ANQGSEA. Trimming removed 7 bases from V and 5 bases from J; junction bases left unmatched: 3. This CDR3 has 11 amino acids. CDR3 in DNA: TGCAGCGGGGGACAGGGAGACGAGCAGTACTTC. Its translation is CSGGQGDEQYF.

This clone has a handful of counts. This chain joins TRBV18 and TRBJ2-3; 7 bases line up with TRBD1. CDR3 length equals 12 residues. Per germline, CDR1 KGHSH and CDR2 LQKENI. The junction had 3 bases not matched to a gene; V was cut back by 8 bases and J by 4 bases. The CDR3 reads CASRQGADTQYF. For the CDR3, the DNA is TGTGCCAGCAGACAGGGCGCAGATACGCAGTATTTT.

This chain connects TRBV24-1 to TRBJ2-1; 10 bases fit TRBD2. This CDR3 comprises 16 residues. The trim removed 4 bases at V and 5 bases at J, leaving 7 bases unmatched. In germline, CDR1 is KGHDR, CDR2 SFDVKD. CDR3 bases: TGTGCCACCAGTGAGGCCGGGACTAGCGCCGACAATGAGCAGTTCTTC. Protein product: CATSEAGTSADNEQFF.

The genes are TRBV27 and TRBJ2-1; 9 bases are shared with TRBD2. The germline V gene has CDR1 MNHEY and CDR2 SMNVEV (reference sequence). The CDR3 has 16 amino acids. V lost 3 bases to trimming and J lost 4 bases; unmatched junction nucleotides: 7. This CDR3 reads CASSFRLADIYNEQFF. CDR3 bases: TGTGCCAGCAGTTTTAGACTAGCGGACATTTACAATGAGCAGTTCTTC.

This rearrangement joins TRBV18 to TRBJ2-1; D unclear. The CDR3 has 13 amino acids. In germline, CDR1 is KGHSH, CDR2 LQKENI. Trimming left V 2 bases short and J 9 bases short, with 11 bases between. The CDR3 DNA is TGTGCCAGCTCACCAAGTATCCGGAGTGAGCAGTTCTTC. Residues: CASSPSIRSEQFF.

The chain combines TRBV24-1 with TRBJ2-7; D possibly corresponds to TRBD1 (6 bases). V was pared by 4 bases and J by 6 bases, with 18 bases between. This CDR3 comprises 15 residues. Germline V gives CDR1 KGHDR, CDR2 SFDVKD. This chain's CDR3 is CATSDREGGRGEQYF. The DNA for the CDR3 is TGTGCCACCAGTGACCGGGAAGGGGGAAGAGGCGAGCAGTACTTC.

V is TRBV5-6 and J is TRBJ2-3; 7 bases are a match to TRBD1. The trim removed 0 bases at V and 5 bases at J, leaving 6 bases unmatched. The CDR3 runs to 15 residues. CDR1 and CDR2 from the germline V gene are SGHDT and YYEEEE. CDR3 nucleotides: TGTGCCAGCAGCTTGGACAGGGGAGAGGGAGATACGCAGTATTTT. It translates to CASSLDRGEGDTQYF.

CDR3 bases: TGTGCCAGGGGGACAGGGCAATACGAGCAGTACTTC. Translation gives CARGTGQYEQYF. The chain carries TRBV28 and TRBJ2-7; 9 bases match TRBD1. CDR3 length: 12 residues. V trimming: 9 bases; J trimming: 4 bases; junction bases outside the gene matches: 4. CDR1 MDHEN and CDR2 SYDVKM come from the germline V gene.

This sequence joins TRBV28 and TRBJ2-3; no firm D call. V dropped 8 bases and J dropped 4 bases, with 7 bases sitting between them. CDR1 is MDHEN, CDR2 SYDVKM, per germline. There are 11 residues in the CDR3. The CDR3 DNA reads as TGTGCCAGCCTTAGCCCAGATACGCAGTATTTT. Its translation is CASLSPDTQYF.

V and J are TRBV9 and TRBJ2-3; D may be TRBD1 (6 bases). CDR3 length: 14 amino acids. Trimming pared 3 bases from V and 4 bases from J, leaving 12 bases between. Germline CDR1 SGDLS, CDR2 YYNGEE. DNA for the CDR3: TGTGCCAGCAGCGCGGAGACAGGACCAGATACGCAGTATTTT. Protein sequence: CASSAETGPDTQYF.

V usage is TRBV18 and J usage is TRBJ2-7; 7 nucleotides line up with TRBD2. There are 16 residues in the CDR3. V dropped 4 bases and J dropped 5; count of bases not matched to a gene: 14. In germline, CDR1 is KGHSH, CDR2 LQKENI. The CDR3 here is CASSLLGTTLRDEQYF. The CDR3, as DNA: TGTGCCAGCTCACTCCTCGGGACTACCTTAAGAGACGAGCAGTACTTC.

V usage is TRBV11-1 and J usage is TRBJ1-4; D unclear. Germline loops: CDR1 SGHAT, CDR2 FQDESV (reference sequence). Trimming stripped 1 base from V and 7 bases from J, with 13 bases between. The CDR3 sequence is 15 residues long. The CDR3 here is CASSLVETGTEKLFF. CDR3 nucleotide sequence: TGTGCCAGCAGCTTAGTGGAAACGGGTACTGAAAAACTGTTTTTT.

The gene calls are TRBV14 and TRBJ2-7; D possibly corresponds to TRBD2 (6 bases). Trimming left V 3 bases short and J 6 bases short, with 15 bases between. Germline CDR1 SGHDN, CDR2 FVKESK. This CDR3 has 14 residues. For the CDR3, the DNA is TGTGCCAGCAGCCAGGAGGGGATCAAGGGCGAGCAGTACTTC. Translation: CASSQEGIKGEQYF. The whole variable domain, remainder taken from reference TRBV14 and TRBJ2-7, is EAGVTQFPSHSVIEKGQTVTLRCDPISGHDNLYWYRRVMGKEIKFLLHFVKESKQDESGMPNNRFLAERTGGTYSTLKVQPAELEDSGVYFCASSQEGIKGEQYFGPGTRLTVT.

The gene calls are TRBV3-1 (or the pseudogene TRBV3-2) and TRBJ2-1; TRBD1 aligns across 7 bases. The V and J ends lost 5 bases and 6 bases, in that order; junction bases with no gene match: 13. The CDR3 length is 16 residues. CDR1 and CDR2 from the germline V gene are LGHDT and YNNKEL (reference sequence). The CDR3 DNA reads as TGTGCCAGCAGCTCTATCCACAGGGGTAAGGGCAATGAGCAGTTCTTC. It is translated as CASSSIHRGKGNEQFF.

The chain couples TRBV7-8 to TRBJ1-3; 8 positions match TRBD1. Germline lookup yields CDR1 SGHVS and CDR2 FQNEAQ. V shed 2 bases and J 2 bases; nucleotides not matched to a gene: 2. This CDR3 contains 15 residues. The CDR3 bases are TGTGCCAGCAGCTTACAGGGGGCGGCTGGAAACACCATATATTTT. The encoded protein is CASSLQGAAGNTIYF.

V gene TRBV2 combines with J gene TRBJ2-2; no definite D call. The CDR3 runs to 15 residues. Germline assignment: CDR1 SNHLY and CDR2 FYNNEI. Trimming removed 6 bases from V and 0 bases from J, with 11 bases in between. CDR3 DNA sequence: TGTGCCAGCAGGGGTCACTACGCGAACACCGGGGAGCTGTTTTTT. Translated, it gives CASRGHYANTGELFF.

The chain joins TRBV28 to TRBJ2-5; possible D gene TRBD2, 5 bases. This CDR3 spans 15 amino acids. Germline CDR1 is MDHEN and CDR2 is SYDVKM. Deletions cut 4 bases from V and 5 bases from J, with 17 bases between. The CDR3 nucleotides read TGTGCCAGCAGTTCGCCCCTCGAGGGTCGGGAGACCCAGTACTTC. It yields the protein CASSSPLEGRETQYF.

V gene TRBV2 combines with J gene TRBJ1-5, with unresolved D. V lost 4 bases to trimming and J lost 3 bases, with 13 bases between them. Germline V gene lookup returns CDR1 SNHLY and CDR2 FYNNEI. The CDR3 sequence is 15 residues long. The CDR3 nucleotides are TGTGCCAGCAGTGGAGGGCAGGCGTTCAATCAGCCCCAGCATTTT. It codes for CASSGGQAFNQPQHF.